The sequence of this T cell receptor beta chain was determined in a study of blood T cell repertoires in COVID-19. Looking at the study overall: Acute and convalescent COVID-19 samples came from the United States, Italy and Spain. PBMCs, B-cell-depleted T cells, or T cells provided the cDNA or gDNA that made up the material.

V trimming: 9 bases; J trimming: 4 bases; junction bases outside the gene matches: 5. The CDR3 is 12 residues long. Germline V CDR1 and CDR2: LGHDT, YNNKEL (reference sequence). Methods used by the authors: Cell counts per sample came from amplifying reference gene primers. Clones were read by immunoSEQ multiplex PCR, and TCRdb kept only the in-frame ones, dropping some. V, J and clone size derive from that table, while D and trimming were established from the DNA sequence. Of 470,000 or so clones in the sample, approximately 85% were seen once. The clonotype comes from a human donor in a cohort sampled during active COVID-19. The V and J genes are TRBV3-1 (or the pseudogene TRBV3-2) and TRBJ1-2; 7 positions match TRBD1. The source material was peripheral blood. The CDR3 sequence: CASRTGAYGYTF. CDR3 DNA sequence: TGTGCCAGTCGGACAGGAGCCTATGGCTACACCTTC.